A single T cell receptor (beta chain) is shown here with its context. The antigen is undetermined. The sequenced fragment ends 3 residues before the CDR3 boundary, so the rest is inferred from the germline J gene. These data are taken from a study of T cells in women clearing cervical HPV infection. Study summary: Case blood drawn at lesion detection; control blood after infection cleared.

Whole-study results and caveats: Richness plus V gene abundances separated cases from controls with AUC about 0.8. Repertoire richness, not evenness, was significantly elevated in CIN3+ cases versus controls.

In germline, CDR1 is DFQATT, CDR2 SNEGSKA (reference sequence). The CDR3 runs to 13 residues. Trimming removed 7 bases from V and 5 bases from J; junction bases left unmatched: 7. Profiled with immunoSEQ multiplex PCR; TCRdb holds only in-frame clones, not every one. Its table lists around 30,000 clones. The sequenced material came from blood buffy coat. V and J are TRBV20-1 and TRBJ1-2; 10 nucleotides agree with TRBD1. The clonotype was recovered from a woman between 18 and 70 years old with a cervical HPV16 infection that either progressed to CIN3+ or cleared (not recorded which). CDR3 DNA, as far as it was read: TGCAGTGTACGGGACAGGGGCGGGTATGGC. Translation gives CSVRDRGGYG. The whole CDR3 protein reads CSVRDRGGYGYTF.